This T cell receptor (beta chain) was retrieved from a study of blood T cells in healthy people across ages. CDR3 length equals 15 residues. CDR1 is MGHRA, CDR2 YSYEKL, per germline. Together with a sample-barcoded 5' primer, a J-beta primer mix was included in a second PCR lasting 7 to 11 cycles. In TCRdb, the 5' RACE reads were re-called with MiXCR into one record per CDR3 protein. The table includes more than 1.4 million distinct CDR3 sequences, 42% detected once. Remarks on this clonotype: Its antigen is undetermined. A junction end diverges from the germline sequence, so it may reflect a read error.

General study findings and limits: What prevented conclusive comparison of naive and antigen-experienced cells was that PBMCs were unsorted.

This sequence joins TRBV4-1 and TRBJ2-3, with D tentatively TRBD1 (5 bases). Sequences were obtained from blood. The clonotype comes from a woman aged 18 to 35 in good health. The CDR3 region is CASSQDRANTGTQYF. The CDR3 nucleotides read TGCGCCAGCAGCCAAGATAGGGCCAACACAGGTACGCAGTATTTT.